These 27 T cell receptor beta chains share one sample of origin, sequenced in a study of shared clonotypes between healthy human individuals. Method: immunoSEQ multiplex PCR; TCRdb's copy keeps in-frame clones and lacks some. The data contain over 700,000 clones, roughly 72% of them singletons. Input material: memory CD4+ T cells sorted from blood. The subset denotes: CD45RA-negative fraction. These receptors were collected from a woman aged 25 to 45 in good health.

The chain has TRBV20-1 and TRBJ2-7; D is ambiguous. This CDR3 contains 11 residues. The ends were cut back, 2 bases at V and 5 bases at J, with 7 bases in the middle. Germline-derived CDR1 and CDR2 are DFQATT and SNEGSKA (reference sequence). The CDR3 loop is CSARIFDEQYF. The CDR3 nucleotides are TGCAGTGCTAGAATATTCGACGAGCAGTACTTC.

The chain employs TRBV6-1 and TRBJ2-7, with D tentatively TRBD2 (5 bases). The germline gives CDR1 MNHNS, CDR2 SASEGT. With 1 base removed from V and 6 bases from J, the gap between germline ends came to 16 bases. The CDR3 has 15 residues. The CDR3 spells CASSEVWVLGSEQYF. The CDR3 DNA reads TGTGCCAGCAGTGAAGTTTGGGTTTTGGGGAGCGAGCAGTACTTC.

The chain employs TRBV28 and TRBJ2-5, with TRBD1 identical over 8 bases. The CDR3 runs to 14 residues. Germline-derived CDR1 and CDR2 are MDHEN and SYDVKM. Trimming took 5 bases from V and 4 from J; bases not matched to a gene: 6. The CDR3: CASSRRQGSETQYF. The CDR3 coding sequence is TGTGCCAGCAGTCGTAGACAGGGGTCAGAGACCCAGTACTTC.

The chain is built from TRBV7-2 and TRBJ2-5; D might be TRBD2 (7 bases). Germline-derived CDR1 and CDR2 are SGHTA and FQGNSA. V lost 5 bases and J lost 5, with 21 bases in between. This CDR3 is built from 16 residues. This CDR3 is CASSQGTTGRGETQYF. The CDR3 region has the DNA TGTGCCAGCAGCCAGGGGACCACAGGGAGGGGGGAGACCCAGTACTTC.

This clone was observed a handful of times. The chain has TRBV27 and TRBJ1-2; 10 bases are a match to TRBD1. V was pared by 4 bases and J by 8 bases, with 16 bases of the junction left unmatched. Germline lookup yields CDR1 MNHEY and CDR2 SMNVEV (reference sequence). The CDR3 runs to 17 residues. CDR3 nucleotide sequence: TGTGCCAGCAGTTCGTTGACCGCGCCCAGGACAGGGGGGGGCTACACCTTC. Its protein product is CASSSLTAPRTGGGYTF.

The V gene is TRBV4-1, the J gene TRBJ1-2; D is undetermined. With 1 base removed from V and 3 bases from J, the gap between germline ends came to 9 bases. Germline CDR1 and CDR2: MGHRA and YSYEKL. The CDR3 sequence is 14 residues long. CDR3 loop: CASSQVQAHYGYTF. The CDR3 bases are TGCGCCAGCAGCCAAGTGCAGGCGCACTATGGCTACACCTTC.

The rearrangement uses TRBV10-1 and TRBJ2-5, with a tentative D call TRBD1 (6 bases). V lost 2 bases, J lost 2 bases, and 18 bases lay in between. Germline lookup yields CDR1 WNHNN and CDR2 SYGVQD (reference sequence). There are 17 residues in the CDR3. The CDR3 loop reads CASSEGTLRGSQETQYF. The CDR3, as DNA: TGCGCCAGCAGTGAGGGGACACTAAGGGGATCTCAAGAGACCCAGTACTTC.

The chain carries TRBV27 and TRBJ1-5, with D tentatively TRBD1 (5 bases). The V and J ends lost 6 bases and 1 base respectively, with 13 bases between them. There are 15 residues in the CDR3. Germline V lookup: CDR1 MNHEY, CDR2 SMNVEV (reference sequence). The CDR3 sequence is CASSPDRLSNQPQHF. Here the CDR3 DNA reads TGTGCCAGCAGCCCCGACAGACTAAGCAATCAGCCCCAGCATTTT.

The CDR3, as DNA: TGCAGCGTTATCGGGACAATCTCTGGAAACACCATATATTTT. Translation: CSVIGTISGNTIYF. The chain couples TRBV29-1 to TRBJ1-3, with a tentative D call TRBD1 (6 bases). Trimming pared 5 bases from V and 0 bases from J, leaving 11 bases between. Per the germline V gene, CDR1 is SQVTM and CDR2 is ANQGSEA. The CDR3 runs 14 residues.

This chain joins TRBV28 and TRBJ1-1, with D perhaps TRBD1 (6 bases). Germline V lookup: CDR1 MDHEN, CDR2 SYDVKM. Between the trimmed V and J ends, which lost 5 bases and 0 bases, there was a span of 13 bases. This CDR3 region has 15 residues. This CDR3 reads CASSPAGTLNTEAFF. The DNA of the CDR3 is TGTGCCAGCAGTCCCGCCGGGACACTGAACACTGAAGCTTTCTTT.

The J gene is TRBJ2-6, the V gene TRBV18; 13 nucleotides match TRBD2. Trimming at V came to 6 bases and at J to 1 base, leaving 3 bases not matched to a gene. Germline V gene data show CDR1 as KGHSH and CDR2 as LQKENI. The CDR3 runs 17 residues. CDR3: CASSPGLAGSGANVLTF. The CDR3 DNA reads TGTGCCAGCTCCCCGGGACTAGCGGGATCTGGGGCCAACGTCCTGACTTTC.

As DNA, the CDR3 is TGTGCCAGCAGCTTCGCCGACAGGAATGACTATGGCTACACCTTC. It translates to CASSFADRNDYGYTF. The chain links TRBV4-2 to TRBJ1-2, with D perhaps matching TRBD1 (6 bases). The V end lost 5 bases, the J end lost 3 bases, and 16 bases lay between the germline ends. The CDR3 is made up of 15 amino acids. CDR1 and CDR2 (germline): LGHNA, YNFKEQ.

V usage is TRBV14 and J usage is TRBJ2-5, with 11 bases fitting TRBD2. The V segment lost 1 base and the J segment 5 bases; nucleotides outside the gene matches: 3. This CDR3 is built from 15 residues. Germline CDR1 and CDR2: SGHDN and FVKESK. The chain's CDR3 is CASSQGGTSGETQYF. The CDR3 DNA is TGTGCCAGCAGCCAAGGAGGGACTAGCGGTGAGACCCAGTACTTC. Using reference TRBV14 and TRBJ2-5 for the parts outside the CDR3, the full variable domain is EAGVTQFPSHSVIEKGQTVTLRCDPISGHDNLYWYRRVMGKEIKFLLHFVKESKQDESGMPNNRFLAERTGGTYSTLKVQPAELEDSGVYFCASSQGGTSGETQYFGPGTRLLVL.

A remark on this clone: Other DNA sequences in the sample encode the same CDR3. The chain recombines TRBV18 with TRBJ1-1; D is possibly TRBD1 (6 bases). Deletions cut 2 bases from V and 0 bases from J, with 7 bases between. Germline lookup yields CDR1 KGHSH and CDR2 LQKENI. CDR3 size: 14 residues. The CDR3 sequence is CASSPGQMNTEAFF. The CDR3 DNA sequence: TGTGCCAGCTCACCAGGACAGATGAACACTGAAGCTTTCTTT.

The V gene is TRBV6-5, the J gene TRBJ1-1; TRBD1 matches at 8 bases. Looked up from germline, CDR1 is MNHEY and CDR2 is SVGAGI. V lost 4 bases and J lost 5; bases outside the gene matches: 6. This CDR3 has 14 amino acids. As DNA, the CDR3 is TGTGCCAGCAGTTCACAGGGGGTAGGGACTGAAGCTTTCTTT. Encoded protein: CASSSQGVGTEAFF.

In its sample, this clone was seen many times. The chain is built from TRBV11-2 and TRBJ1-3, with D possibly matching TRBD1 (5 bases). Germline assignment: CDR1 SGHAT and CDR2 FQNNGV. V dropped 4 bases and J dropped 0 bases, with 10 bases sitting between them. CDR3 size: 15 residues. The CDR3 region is CASSYRTISGNTIYF. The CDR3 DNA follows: TGTGCCAGCAGCTACAGGACGATCTCTGGAAACACCATATATTTT.

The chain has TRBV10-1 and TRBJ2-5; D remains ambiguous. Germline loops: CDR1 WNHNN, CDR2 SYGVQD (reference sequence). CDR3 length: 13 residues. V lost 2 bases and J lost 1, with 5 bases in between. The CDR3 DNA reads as TGCGCCAGCAGTGAGAGGCCCCAAGAGACCCAGTACTTC. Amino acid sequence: CASSERPQETQYF.

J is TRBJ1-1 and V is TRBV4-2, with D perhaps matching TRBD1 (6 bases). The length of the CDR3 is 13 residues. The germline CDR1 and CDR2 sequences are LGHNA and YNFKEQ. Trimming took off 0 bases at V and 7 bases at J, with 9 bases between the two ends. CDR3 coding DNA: TGTGCCAGCAGCCAAGAACAGGGTTATGAAGCTTTCTTT. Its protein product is CASSQEQGYEAFF.

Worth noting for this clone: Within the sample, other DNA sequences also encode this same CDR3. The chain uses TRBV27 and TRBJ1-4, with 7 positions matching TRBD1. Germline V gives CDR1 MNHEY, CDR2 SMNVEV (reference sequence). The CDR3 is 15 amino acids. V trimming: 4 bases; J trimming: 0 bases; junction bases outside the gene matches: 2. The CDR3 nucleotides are TGTGCCAGCAGTTCGCAGGGGGCAACTAATGAAAAACTGTTTTTT. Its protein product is CASSSQGATNEKLFF.

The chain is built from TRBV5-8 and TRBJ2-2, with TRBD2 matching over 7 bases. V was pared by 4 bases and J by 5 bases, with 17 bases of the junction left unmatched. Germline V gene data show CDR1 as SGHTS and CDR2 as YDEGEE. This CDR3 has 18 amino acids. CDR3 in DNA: TGTGCCAGCAGCCCGGGGGAAGGAGCGGGATTGGGAACCGGGGAGCTGTTTTTT. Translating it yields CASSPGEGAGLGTGELFF.

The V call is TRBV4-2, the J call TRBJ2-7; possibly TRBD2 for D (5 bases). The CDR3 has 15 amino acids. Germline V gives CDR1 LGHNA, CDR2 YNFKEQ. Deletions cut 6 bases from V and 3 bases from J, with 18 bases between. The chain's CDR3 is CASRKGPQGSYEQYF. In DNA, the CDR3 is TGTGCCAGCAGGAAGGGCCCCCAAGGGAGCTACGAGCAGTACTTC.

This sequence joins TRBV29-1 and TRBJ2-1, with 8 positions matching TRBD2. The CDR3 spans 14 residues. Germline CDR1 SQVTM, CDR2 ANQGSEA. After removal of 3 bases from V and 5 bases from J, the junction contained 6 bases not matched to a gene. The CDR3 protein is CSVERGGINNEQFF. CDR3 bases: TGCAGCGTTGAGCGCGGGGGGATTAACAATGAGCAGTTCTTC.

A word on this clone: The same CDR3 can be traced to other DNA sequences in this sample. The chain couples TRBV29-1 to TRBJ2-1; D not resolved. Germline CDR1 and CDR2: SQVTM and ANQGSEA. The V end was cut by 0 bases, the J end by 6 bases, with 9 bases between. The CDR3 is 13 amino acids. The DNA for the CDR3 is TGCAGCGTTGAAGATTCGCGAGGCAATGAGCAGTTCTTC. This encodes CSVEDSRGNEQFF.

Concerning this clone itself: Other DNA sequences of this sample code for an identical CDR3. The CDR3 bases are TGTGCCAGCAGTGAATCTTATGAGCAGTTCTTC. This codes for CASSESYEQFF. The chain combines TRBV25-1 with TRBJ2-1; no reliable D call. V lost 1 base to trimming and J lost 8 bases, with 3 bases between them. Germline V lookup: CDR1 MGHDK, CDR2 SYGVNS. The CDR3 is 11 amino acids.

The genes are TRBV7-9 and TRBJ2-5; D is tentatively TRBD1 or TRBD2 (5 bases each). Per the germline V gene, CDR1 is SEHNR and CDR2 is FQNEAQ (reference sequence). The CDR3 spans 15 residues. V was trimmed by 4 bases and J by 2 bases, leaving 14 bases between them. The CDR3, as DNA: TGTGCCAGCAGCTGGGACCCGGACGGACAAGAGACCCAGTACTTC. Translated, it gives CASSWDPDGQETQYF.

The CDR3 bases are TGCGCCAGCAGGAGGGAGACTGAAGCTTTCTTT. This sequence encodes CASRRETEAFF. V is TRBV5-1 and J is TRBJ1-1; D unclear. CDR3 size: 11 residues. CDR1 SGHRS and CDR2 YFSETQ come from the germline V gene. V was clipped by 5 bases and J by 5 bases, with 7 bases between them.

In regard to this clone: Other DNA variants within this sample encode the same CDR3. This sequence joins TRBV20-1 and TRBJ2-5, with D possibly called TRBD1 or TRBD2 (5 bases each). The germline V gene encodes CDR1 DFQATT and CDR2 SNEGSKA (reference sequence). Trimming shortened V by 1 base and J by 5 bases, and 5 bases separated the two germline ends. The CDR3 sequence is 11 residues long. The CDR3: CSARGGETQYF. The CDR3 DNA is TGCAGTGCTAGAGGGGGGGAGACCCAGTACTTC.